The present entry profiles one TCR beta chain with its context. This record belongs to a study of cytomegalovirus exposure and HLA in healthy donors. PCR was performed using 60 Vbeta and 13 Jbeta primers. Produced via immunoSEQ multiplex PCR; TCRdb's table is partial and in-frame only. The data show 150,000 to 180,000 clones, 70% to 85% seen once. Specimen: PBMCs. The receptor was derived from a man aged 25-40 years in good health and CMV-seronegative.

The CDR3 bases are TGTGCCTGGAGTGCGGGGGGCGGAGAAAAACTGTTTTTT. It codes for CAWSAGGGEKLFF. The chain has TRBV30 and TRBJ1-4; the D gene is possibly TRBD1 (6 bases). The CDR3 is 13 residues long. CDR1 is GTSNPN and CDR2 is SVGIG in the germline V gene (reference sequence). Trimming shortened V by 1 base and J by 8 bases, and 11 bases separated the two germline ends.